The clone carrying this T cell receptor (beta chain) showed up just a few times. Its antigen is still unknown. Only in-frame clones appear in the TCRdb table, and some are missing; sequencing was by immunoSEQ multiplex PCR. Here the sample spans approximately 30,000 clones, 85% to 90% being singletons. The sample is drawn from a study of T cells after posttransplantation cyclophosphamide. Points from the study as a whole: Donor-recipient repertoire similarity was low at 1-2 months, rising over year one.

Sequenced input: PBMCs. The receptor's source is a woman aged 40 to 55 with a blood cancer, CMV-positive, and with a related stem cell donor.

The CDR3 bases are TGTGCCAGCTTCCCAGGGGTCGGAAGTGAGAATGAAAAACTGTTTTTT. Residues: CASFPGVGSENEKLFF. The chain employs TRBV19 and TRBJ1-4; tentative D call: TRBD1 (6 bases). CDR3 length: 16 amino acids. Germline CDR1 reads LNHDA; CDR2 reads SQIVND (reference sequence). V was pared by 9 bases and J by 5 bases, with 22 bases between.